Below are 27 T cell receptor beta chains sequenced from a single sample in a study of blood T cell repertoires in COVID-19. Assay: immunoSEQ multiplex PCR; the TCRdb copy retains only in-frame clones and omits some. The sample has roughly 230,000 clones, about 86% seen once. The sample comprised peripheral blood. The source of these receptors is a man aged 45 to 65 with active or convalescent COVID-19.

The V call is TRBV7-2, the J call TRBJ2-5; unclear D gene. Germline-derived CDR1 and CDR2 are SGHTA and FQGNSA. The CDR3 sequence is 12 residues long. Trimming stripped 5 bases from V and 5 bases from J, with 9 bases between. DNA of the CDR3: TGTGCCAGCAGCCACGATCGGGAGACCCAGTACTTC. Its translation: CASSHDRETQYF.

The chain joins TRBV12-3 or TRBV12-4 to TRBJ2-2, with D tentatively TRBD1 (5 bases). The CDR3 contains 13 residues. Between the trimmed V and J ends, which lost 8 bases and 1 base, there was a span of 8 bases. The CDR3 loop reads CASRGQNTGELFF. The CDR3 bases are TGTGCCAGCCGAGGACAGAACACCGGGGAGCTGTTTTTT.

The V call is TRBV15, the J call TRBJ2-1, with a tentative D call TRBD1 (5 bases). Trimming pared 0 bases from V and 10 bases from J, leaving 7 bases between. The CDR3 is made up of 12 amino acids. Germline V CDR1 and CDR2: LNHNV, YYDKDF (reference sequence). The CDR3: CATSREGAEQFF. The CDR3 DNA follows: TGTGCCACCAGCAGAGAAGGGGCAGAGCAGTTCTTC.

This sequence joins TRBV6-4 and TRBJ1-1; 10 bases match TRBD1. Trimming at V came to 7 bases and at J to 7 bases, leaving 9 bases not matched to a gene. CDR1 MRHNA and CDR2 SNTAGT come from the germline V gene. The CDR3 loop spans 14 amino acids. This CDR3 reads CASTKGQGRVEAFF. The CDR3 nucleotides are TGTGCCAGCACTAAGGGACAGGGGCGAGTTGAAGCTTTCTTT.

The chain combines TRBV6-5 with TRBJ1-1, with 9 bases matching TRBD1. The CDR3 has 16 residues. Germline V gives CDR1 MNHEY, CDR2 SVGAGI. V gave up 0 bases and J gave up 2 bases; unmatched junction bases: 4. In DNA, the CDR3 is TGTGCCAGCAGTTACTCCTGGACAGGGGACAACACTGAAGCTTTCTTT. This codes for CASSYSWTGDNTEAFF.

Concerning this clone itself: Germline and junction disagree at one end, which may indicate a read error. The chain uses TRBV7-3 and TRBJ2-3; D perhaps matches TRBD2 (6 bases). The germline CDR1 and CDR2 sequences are SGHTA and FQGTGA. There are 16 residues in the CDR3. CDR3 protein: CASSLTGSGNTDTQYF. In nucleotides, the CDR3 is TGTGCCAGCAGCCTAACGGGTAGCGGAAACACAGATACGCAGTATTTT.

The V call is TRBV3-1 (or the pseudogene TRBV3-2), the J call TRBJ2-7, with 9 bases aligning to TRBD1. This CDR3 has 15 amino acids. The germline gives CDR1 LGHDT, CDR2 YNNKEL (reference sequence). With 6 bases clipped from V and 3 bases from J, the junction kept 9 bases outside the gene matches. CDR3 sequence (DNA): TGTGCCAGCAGTCGACTCGGACAGGGGAGCTACGAGCAGTACTTC. It yields the protein CASSRLGQGSYEQYF.

This clone was detected only once. This chain links TRBV5-6 with TRBJ1-5, with D possibly being TRBD1 (5 bases). Trimming left V 6 bases short and J 0 bases short, with 19 bases between. CDR3 length: 17 residues. The V gene's germline CDR1 is SGHDT and CDR2 YYEEEE. CDR3 nucleotide sequence: TGTGCCAGCACTGTGAGGGGAGGCTCGGATAGCAATCAGCCCCAGCATTTT. It is translated as CASTVRGGSDSNQPQHF.

The chain joins TRBV4-3 to TRBJ1-2; D unresolved. The CDR3 extends over 16 amino acids. V gave up 3 bases and J gave up 0 bases, with 14 bases separating them. Looked up from germline, CDR1 is LGHNA and CDR2 is YSLEER. The CDR3: CASSQEAALSNYGYTF. The CDR3 DNA follows: TGCGCCAGCAGCCAGGAGGCAGCATTATCTAACTATGGCTACACCTTC.

J is TRBJ1-4 and V is TRBV5-1; D may be TRBD1 (6 bases). V lost 3 bases to trimming and J lost 5 bases, with 14 bases between them. This CDR3 is built from 15 residues. CDR1 is SGHRS, CDR2 YFSETQ, per germline. The chain's CDR3 is CASSSGHSSNEKLFF. The CDR3 DNA sequence: TGCGCCAGCAGCTCGGGACACAGCTCAAATGAAAAACTGTTTTTT.

The genes are TRBV19 and TRBJ1-1; TRBD1 agrees at 7 bases. The germline V gene has CDR1 LNHDA and CDR2 SQIVND (reference sequence). The CDR3 runs to 13 residues. With 5 bases clipped from V and 3 bases from J, the junction kept 3 bases outside the gene matches. The CDR3 region has the DNA TGTGCCAGTAGTTCAACAGGGGACACTGAAGCTTTCTTT. It yields the protein CASSSTGDTEAFF.

The chain carries TRBV14 and TRBJ2-7, with D possibly TRBD2 on 6 matching bases. The CDR3 length is 16 residues. V was clipped by 5 bases and J by 0 bases, with 17 bases between them. The germline CDR1 and CDR2 sequences are SGHDN and FVKESK. The CDR3 region is CASSDPGTGSSYEQYF. CDR3 coding DNA: TGTGCCAGCAGCGATCCCGGGACCGGGAGCTCCTACGAGCAGTACTTC.

This rearrangement joins TRBV7-6 to TRBJ2-7; D call uncertain. This CDR3 is built from 14 residues. The V end lost 5 bases, the J end lost 3 bases, and 14 bases lay between the germline ends. Looked up from germline, CDR1 is SGHVS and CDR2 is FNYEAQ. Here the CDR3 DNA reads TGTGCCAGCAGCCCCCTGGCCCGTGGCTACGAGCAGTACTTC. It is translated as CASSPLARGYEQYF. The full variable domain, in which reference TRBV7-6 and TRBJ2-7 provide the parts outside the CDR3, is GAGVSQSPRYKVTKRGQDVALRCDPISGHVSLYWYRQALGQGPEFLTYFNYEAQQDKSGLPNDRFSAERPEGSISTLTIQRTEQRDSAMYRCASSPLARGYEQYFGPGTRLTVT.

The genes are TRBV2 and TRBJ2-7, with a tentative D call TRBD1 (5 bases). This CDR3 spans 13 amino acids. The ends were cut back, 5 bases at V and 4 bases at J, with 12 bases in the middle. Germline CDR1 is SNHLY and CDR2 is FYNNEI. Here the CDR3 DNA reads TGTGCCAGCAGTTATAGGGGCGATTACGAGCAGTACTTC. Protein: CASSYRGDYEQYF.

The V and J genes are TRBV29-1 and TRBJ2-7, with 13 bases matching TRBD2. Germline assignment: CDR1 SQVTM and CDR2 ANQGSEA. This CDR3 is built from 14 residues. Trimming took 7 bases from V and 3 from J; bases not matched to a gene: 6. The CDR3 protein is CSARTSGGDYEQYF. The DNA of the CDR3 is TGCAGCGCCCGGACTAGCGGGGGTGACTACGAGCAGTACTTC.

The V gene is TRBV28, the J gene TRBJ1-2, with D possibly matching TRBD1 (5 bases). CDR3 length equals 14 residues. Germline lookup yields CDR1 MDHEN and CDR2 SYDVKM. With 8 bases removed from V and 4 bases from J, the gap between germline ends came to 17 bases. The CDR3 is CASRGGGTSYGYTF. The CDR3 nucleotides are TGTGCCAGCCGAGGCGGGGGAACTAGCTATGGCTACACCTTC.

The chain joins TRBV7-2 to TRBJ2-5, with TRBD1 matching 8 bases. The CDR3 runs 13 residues. V was clipped by 6 bases and J by 7 bases; unmatched bases: 7. Germline V gives CDR1 SGHTA, CDR2 FQGNSA. CDR3: CASRGTGAATQYF. The CDR3 nucleotides read TGTGCCAGCAGGGGGACAGGTGCGGCGACCCAGTACTTC.

In this sample, this clone turned up a few times. The chain couples TRBV5-1 to TRBJ1-1; D ambiguous. The germline CDR1 and CDR2 sequences are SGHRS and YFSETQ. The CDR3 covers 16 residues. V was clipped by 0 bases and J by 1 base, with 13 bases between them. This CDR3 is CASSLEILQQNTEAFF. CDR3 in DNA: TGCGCCAGCAGCTTGGAGATTTTACAACAGAACACTGAAGCTTTCTTT.

The V and J genes are TRBV29-1 and TRBJ2-1; 11 bases line up with TRBD1. V trimming: 4 bases; J trimming: 7 bases; junction bases outside the gene matches: 6. Germline lookup yields CDR1 SQVTM and CDR2 ANQGSEA. The CDR3 is 14 amino acids. The CDR3 DNA sequence: TGCAGCGTTGCAGGACAGGGGGCTCGTAATGAGCAGTTCTTC. Residues: CSVAGQGARNEQFF.

The chain links TRBV21-1 to TRBJ2-4; the table's TRBD2 call for D was not verified on the DNA. TRBV21-1 is classified as a pseudogene. The CDR3 has 17 amino acids. CDR3: CASSKAGGGRTKNIQYF. The CDR3 bases are TGTGCCAGCAGCAAAGCTGGGGGAGGAAGGACCAAAAACATTCAGTACTTC.

The rearrangement joins TRBV15 to TRBJ2-1, with TRBD1 as a possible D gene (6 bases). Germline V gene lookup returns CDR1 LNHNV and CDR2 YYDKDF (reference sequence). The CDR3 consists of 17 residues. The V and J ends lost 3 bases and 0 bases respectively, with 15 bases between them. The DNA of the CDR3 is TGTGCCACCAGCAGTGCCGGGACATTGAGCTCCTACAATGAGCAGTTCTTC. Its protein product is CATSSAGTLSSYNEQFF.

V and J are TRBV27 and TRBJ1-4; the match to TRBD1 covers 7 bases. CDR3 length: 15 residues. Unmatched junction bases numbered 8, after V lost 6 bases and J lost 4 bases. Germline loops: CDR1 MNHEY, CDR2 SMNVEV (reference sequence). The CDR3 here is CASRRIRDSNEKLFF. CDR3 DNA sequence: TGTGCCAGCAGACGCATCCGGGACAGTAATGAAAAACTGTTTTTT.

The chain has TRBV7-8 and TRBJ1-1; tentatively, D is TRBD1 (6 bases). Germline V gives CDR1 SGHVS, CDR2 FQNEAQ. V was pared by 6 bases and J by 7 bases, with 15 bases between. The CDR3 runs 13 residues. DNA of the CDR3: TGTGCCAGCAGTCCTGGACAGAACCTTGAAGCTTTCTTT. This codes for CASSPGQNLEAFF.

V usage is TRBV9 and J usage is TRBJ2-3, with TRBD2 matching 10 bases. Germline CDR1 and CDR2: SGDLS and YYNGEE. V lost 0 bases and J lost 1; bases outside the gene matches: 8. The CDR3 spans 18 residues. Written as DNA, the CDR3 is TGTGCCAGCAGCGTAGGAGCGGGGGGGCCCATACGCACAGATACGCAGTATTTT. This sequence encodes CASSVGAGGPIRTDTQYF.

This clone was picked up one time. CDR3 amino acids: CASSQLGDYGYTF. Here the CDR3 DNA reads TGTGCCAGCAGCCAACTCGGGGACTATGGCTACACCTTC. The chain has TRBV4-2 and TRBJ1-2; D is ambiguous. This CDR3 has 13 amino acids. Germline CDR1 LGHNA, CDR2 YNFKEQ. V was clipped by 2 bases and J by 3 bases, with 7 bases between them.

J is TRBJ1-1 and V is TRBV15; D remains ambiguous. From germline, CDR1 is LNHNV and CDR2 YYDKDF (reference sequence). CDR3 length: 15 residues. With 3 bases removed from V and 1 base from J, the gap between germline ends came to 12 bases. Here the CDR3 reads CATSSGGSQNTEAFF. The CDR3 region has the DNA TGTGCCACCAGCAGTGGCGGTTCCCAGAACACTGAAGCTTTCTTT.

This sequence joins TRBV2 and TRBJ1-2; TRBD1 might be the D (5 bases). CDR1 and CDR2 (germline): SNHLY, FYNNEI. The V and J ends lost 5 bases and 4 bases respectively, with 17 bases between them. The CDR3 is 15 residues long. This CDR3 reads CASSTKDSPIYGYTF. CDR3 DNA sequence: TGTGCCAGCAGTACAAAAGACAGCCCGATCTATGGCTACACCTTC. Supplemented by reference TRBV2 and TRBJ1-2, the full variable domain reads EPEVTQTPSHQVTQMGQEVILRCVPISNHLYFYWYRQILGQKVEFLVSFYNNEISEKSEIFDDQFSVERPDGSNFTLKIRSTKLEDSAMYFCASSTKDSPIYGYTFGSGTRLTVV.